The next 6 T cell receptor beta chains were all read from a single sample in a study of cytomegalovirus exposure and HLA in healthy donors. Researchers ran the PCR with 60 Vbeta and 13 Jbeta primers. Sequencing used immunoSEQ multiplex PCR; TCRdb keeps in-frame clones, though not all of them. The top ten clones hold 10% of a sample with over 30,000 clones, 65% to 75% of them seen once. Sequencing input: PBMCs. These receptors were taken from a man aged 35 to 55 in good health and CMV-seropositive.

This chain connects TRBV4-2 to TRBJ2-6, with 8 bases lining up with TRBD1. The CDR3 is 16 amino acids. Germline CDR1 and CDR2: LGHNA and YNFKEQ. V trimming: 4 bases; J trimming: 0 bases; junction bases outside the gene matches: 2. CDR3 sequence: CASSLGQVSGANVLTF. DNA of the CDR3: TGTGCCAGCAGCCTGGGACAGGTCTCTGGGGCCAACGTCCTGACTTTC.

This CDR3 reads CASSELAGGQTQYF. The CDR3 nucleotides read TGTGCCAGCAGTGAACTAGCGGGGGGGCAGACCCAGTACTTC. The chain joins TRBV2 to TRBJ2-5; TRBD2 aligns across 12 bases. The CDR3 spans 14 residues. J lost 6 bases, V lost 2 bases, and 1 base had no gene match. The germline V gene has CDR1 SNHLY and CDR2 FYNNEI.

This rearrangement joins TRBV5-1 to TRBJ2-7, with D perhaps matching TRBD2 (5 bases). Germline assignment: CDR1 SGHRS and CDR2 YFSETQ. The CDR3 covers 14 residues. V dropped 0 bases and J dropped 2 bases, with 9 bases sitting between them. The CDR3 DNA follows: TGCGCCAGCAGCTTGGCCGGACTGGCCTACGAGCAGTACTTC. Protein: CASSLAGLAYEQYF.

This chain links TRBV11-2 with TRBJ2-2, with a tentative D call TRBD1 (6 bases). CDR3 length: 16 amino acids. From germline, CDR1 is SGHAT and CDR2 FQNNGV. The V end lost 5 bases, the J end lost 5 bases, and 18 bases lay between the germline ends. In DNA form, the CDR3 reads TGTGCCAGCAGCCGAGTGAGGCAGGGGTTGACCGGGGAGCTGTTTTTT. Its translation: CASSRVRQGLTGELFF.

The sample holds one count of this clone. The CDR3 coding sequence is TGTGCCAGCAGCCAAAAACAGGAGACTTACGAGCAGTACTTC. The encoded protein is CASSQKQETYEQYF. This chain joins TRBV4-2 and TRBJ2-7; perhaps TRBD1 as D (5 bases). Germline V lookup: CDR1 LGHNA, CDR2 YNFKEQ. Trimming pared 2 bases from V and 4 bases from J, leaving 12 bases between. CDR3 size: 14 residues.

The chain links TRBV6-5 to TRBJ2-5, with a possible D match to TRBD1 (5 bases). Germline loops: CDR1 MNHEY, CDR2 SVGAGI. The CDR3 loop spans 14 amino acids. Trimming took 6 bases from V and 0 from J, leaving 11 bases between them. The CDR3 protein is CASSRQLYQETQYF. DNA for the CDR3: TGTGCCAGCAGCCGACAGCTTTACCAAGAGACCCAGTACTTC.